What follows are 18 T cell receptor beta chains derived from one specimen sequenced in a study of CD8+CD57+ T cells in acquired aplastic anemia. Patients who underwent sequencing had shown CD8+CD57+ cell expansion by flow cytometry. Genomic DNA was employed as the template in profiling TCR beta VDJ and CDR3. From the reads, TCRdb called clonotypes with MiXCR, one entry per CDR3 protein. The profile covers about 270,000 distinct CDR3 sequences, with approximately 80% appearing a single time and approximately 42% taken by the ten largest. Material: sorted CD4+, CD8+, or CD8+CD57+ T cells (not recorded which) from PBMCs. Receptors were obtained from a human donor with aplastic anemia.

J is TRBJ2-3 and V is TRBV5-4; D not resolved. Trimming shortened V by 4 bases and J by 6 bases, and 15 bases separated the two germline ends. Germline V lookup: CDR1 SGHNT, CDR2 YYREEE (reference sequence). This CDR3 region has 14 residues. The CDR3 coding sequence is TGTGCCAGCAGCATGGGTTTGAGTCCCGATACGCAGTATTTT. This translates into CASSMGLSPDTQYF. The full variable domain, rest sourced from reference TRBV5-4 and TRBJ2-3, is ETGVTQSPTHLIKTRGQQVTLRCSSQSGHNTVSWYQQALGQGPQFIFQYYREEENGRGNFPPRFSGLQFPNYSSELNVNALELDDSALYLCASSMGLSPDTQYFGPGTRLTVL.

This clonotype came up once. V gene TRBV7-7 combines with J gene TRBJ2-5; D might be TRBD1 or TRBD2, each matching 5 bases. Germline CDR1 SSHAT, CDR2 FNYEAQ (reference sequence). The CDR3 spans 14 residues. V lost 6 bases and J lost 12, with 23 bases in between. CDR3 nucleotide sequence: TGTGCCAGCAGTAACGGCAGGGACGAGGAGTACGAGTACTTC. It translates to CASSNGRDEEYEYF.

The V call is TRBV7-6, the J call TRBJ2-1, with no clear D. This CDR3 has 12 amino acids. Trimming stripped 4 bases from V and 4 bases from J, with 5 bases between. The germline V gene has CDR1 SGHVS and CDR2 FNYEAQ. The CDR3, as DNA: TGTGCCAGCAGCTGGGATTACAATGAGCAGTTCTTC. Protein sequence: CASSWDYNEQFF.

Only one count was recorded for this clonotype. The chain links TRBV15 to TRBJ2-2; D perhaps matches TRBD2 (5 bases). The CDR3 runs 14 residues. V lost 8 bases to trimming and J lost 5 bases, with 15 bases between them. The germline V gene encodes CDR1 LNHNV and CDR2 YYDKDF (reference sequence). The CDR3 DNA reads TGTGCCACCCACCCTGGCTCGGGGACCGGGGAGCTGTTTTTT. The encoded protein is CATHPGSGTGELFF.

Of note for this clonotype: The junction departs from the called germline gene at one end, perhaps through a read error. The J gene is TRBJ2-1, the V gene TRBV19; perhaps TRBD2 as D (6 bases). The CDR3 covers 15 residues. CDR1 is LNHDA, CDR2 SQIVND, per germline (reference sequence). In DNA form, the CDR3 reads TGTGCCAGTAGTATAGATAGCGGAACTAACAATGACCAGCTCTTC. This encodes CASSIDSGTNNDQLF.

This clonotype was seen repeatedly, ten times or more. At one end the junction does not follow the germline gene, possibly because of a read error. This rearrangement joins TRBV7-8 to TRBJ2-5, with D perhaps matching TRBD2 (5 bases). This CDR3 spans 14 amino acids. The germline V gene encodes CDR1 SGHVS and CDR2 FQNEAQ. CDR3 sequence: CASSLAGEHDTQYF. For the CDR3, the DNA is TGTGCCAGCAGCTTAGCGGGAGAGCACGATACGCAGTATTTC.

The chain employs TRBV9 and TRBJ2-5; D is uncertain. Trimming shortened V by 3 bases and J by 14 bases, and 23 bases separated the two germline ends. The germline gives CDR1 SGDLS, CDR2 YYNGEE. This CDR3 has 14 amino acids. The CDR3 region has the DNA TGTGCCAGCAGCGGAGGTCCCGATATGCAGTACTTTTACTTC. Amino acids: CASSGGPDMQYFYF. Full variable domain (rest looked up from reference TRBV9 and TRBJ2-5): DSGVTQTPKHLITATGQRVTLRCSPRSGDLSVYWYQQSLDQGLQFLIQYYNGEERAKGNILERFSAQQFPDLHSELNLSSLELGDSALYFCASSGGPDMQYFYFGPGTRLLVL.

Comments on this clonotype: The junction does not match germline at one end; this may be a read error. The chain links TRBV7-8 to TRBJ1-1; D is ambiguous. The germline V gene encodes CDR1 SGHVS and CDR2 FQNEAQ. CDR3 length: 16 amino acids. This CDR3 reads CASSLARVAETPEAFF. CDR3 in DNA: TGTGCCAGCAGCCTAGCGAGGGTGGCAGAGACGCCTGAAGCTTTCTTT.

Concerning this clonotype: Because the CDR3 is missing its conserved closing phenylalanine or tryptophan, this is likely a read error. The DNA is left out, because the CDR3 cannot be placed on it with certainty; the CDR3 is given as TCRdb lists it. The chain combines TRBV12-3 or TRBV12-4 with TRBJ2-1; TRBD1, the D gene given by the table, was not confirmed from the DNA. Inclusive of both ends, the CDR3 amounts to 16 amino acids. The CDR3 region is CASRRDRGNEKLFFGS.

CDR3 in amino acids: CSASLPTGGNQPQHF. In DNA form, the CDR3 reads TGCAGTGCTAGTTTACCGACAGGGGGCAATCAGCCCCAGCATTTT. V gene TRBV20-1 combines with J gene TRBJ1-5; 8 bases align to TRBD1. V shed 3 bases, J shed 2 bases, and the junction held 6 bases outside the gene matches. The CDR3 spans 15 residues. Germline V gene lookup returns CDR1 DFQATT and CDR2 SNEGSKA (reference sequence).

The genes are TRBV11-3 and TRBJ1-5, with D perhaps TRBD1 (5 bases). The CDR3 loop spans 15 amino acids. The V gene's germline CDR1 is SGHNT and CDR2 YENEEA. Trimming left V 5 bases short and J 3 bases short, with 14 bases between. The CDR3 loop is CASSHRDFNNQPQHF. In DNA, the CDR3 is TGTGCCAGCAGCCACCGGGACTTTAACAATCAGCCCCAGCATTTT.

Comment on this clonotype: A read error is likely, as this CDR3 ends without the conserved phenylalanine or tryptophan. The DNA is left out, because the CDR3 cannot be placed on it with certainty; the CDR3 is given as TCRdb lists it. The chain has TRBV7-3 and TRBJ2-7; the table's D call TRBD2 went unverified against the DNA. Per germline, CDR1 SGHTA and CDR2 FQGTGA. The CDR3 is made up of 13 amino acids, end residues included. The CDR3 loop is CASSPTRWNGKYL.

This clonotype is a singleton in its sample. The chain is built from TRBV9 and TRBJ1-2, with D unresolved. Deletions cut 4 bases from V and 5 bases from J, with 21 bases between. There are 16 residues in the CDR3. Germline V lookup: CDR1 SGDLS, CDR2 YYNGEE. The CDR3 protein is CASSSARNGLVYGYTF. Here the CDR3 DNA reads TGTGCCAGCAGCTCGGCGAGGAACGGGCTCGTATATGGCTACACCTTC.

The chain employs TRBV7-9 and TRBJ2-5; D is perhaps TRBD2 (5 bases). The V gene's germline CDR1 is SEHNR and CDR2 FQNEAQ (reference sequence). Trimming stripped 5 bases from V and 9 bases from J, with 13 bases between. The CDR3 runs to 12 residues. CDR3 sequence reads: CASSQAREPQYF. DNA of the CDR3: TGTGCCAGCAGCCAAGCTAGGGAGCCCCAGTACTTC. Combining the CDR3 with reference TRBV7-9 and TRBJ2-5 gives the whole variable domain DTGVSQNPRHKITKRGQNVTFRCDPISEHNRLYWYRQTLGQGPEFLTYFQNEAQLEKSRLLSDRFSAERPKGSFSTLEIQRTEQGDSAMYLCASSQAREPQYFGPGTRLLVL.

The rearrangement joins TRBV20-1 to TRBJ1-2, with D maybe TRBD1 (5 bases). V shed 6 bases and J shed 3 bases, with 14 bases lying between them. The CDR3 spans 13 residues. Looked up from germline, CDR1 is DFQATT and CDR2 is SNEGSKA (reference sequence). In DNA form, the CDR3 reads TGCAGTGCCCCCTGGCAGGGCGACTATGGCTACACCTTC. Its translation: CSAPWQGDYGYTF.

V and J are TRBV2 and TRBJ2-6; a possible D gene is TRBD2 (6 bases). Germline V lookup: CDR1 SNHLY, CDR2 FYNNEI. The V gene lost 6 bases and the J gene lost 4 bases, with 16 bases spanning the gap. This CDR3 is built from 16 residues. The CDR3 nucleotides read TGTGCCAGCAGCGTTGCGGGGAGCCACGGGGCCAACGTCCTGACTTTC. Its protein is CASSVAGSHGANVLTF.

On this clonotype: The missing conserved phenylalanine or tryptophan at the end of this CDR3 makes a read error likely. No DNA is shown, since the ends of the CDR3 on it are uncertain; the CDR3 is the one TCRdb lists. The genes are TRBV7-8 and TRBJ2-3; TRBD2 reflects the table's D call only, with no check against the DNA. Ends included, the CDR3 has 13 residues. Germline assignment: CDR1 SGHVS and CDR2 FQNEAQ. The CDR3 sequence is CASSLGATSSLYD.

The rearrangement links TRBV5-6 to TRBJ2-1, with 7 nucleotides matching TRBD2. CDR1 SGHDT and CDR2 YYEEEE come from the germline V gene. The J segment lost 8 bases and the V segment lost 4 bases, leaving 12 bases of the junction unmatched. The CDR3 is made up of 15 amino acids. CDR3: CASSLWEGGSDEQFF. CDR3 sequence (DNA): TGTGCCAGCAGCCTGTGGGAGGGCGGGAGCGATGAGCAGTTCTTC.